The 27 T cell receptor beta chains listed next were all sequenced from one sample in a study of T cells after yellow fever vaccination. TCRdb processed the 5' RACE reads anew with MiXCR; each CDR3 protein has one entry. The table has 300,000 or so distinct CDR3 sequences, around 8.6% seen once. The specimen comprised CD4+ T cells sorted from PBMCs, sampled 5 days after the yellow fever booster vaccination. These receptors were obtained from a man in his late teens or twenties who received the YFV17D yellow fever vaccine.

The CDR3 nucleotides read TGTGCCAGCTTGCGGGGGGTCAGAGATACGCAGTATTTT. This translates into CASLRGVRDTQYF. The V call is TRBV2, the J call TRBJ2-3, with 8 nucleotides matching TRBD2. Germline V gene sequence: CDR1 SNHLY, CDR2 FYNNEI. There are 13 residues in the CDR3. Germline trimming cut 8 bases from V and 5 bases from J; bases unmatched to any gene: 6.

This clonotype was seen at least ten times. The chain recombines TRBV6-4 with TRBJ1-1, with 7 bases lining up with TRBD1. The CDR3 runs 13 residues. Germline V gene data show CDR1 as MRHNA and CDR2 as SNTAGT. V lost 6 bases and J lost 3; bases outside the gene matches: 4. The chain's CDR3 is CASRARGDTEAFF. In DNA, the CDR3 is TGTGCCAGCAGGGCCAGGGGGGACACTGAAGCTTTCTTT.

This clonotype was recorded a few times. The rearrangement links TRBV14 to TRBJ1-6; D may be TRBD1 (6 bases). Per germline, CDR1 SGHDN and CDR2 FVKESK. V shed 0 bases and J shed 3 bases, with 18 bases lying between them. The CDR3 has 19 amino acids. CDR3 nucleotides: TGTGCCAGCAGCCAAGATCAGGGGTACGGGGGCTTCTATAATTCACCCCTCCACTTT. As protein: CASSQDQGYGGFYNSPLHF.

This rearrangement joins TRBV7-2 to TRBJ2-1; 12 bases are shared with TRBD2. V was pared by 4 bases and J by 2 bases, with 3 bases of the junction left unmatched. CDR3 length equals 16 residues. Looked up from germline, CDR1 is SGHTA and CDR2 is FQGNSA. CDR3 residues: CASSWTSGAAYNEQFF. The CDR3 nucleotides read TGTGCCAGCAGCTGGACTAGCGGGGCGGCCTACAATGAGCAGTTCTTC.

V is TRBV6-2 or TRBV6-3 and J is TRBJ2-6, with D perhaps matching TRBD1 or TRBD2 (6 bases each). The CDR3 spans 16 residues. Germline V gene sequence: CDR1 MNHEY, CDR2 SVGEGT. V was cut by 7 bases and J by 0 bases, with 13 bases left in between. The CDR3 sequence: CASTGARSSGANVLTF. For the CDR3, the DNA is TGTGCCAGCACGGGGGCCCGAAGCTCTGGGGCCAACGTCCTGACTTTC.

This clonotype was found many times. The J gene is TRBJ2-1, the V gene TRBV4-1; D is ambiguous. CDR3 length: 17 residues. V lost 0 bases and J lost 2, with 14 bases in between. Germline assignment: CDR1 MGHRA and CDR2 YSYEKL. The CDR3 sequence is CASSQEGSGIPYNEQFF. CDR3 nucleotide sequence: TGCGCCAGCAGCCAAGAGGGGTCGGGTATCCCCTACAATGAGCAGTTCTTC.

At least ten counts were recorded for this clonotype. The chain couples TRBV4-3 to TRBJ2-1; weak D call: TRBD1 (6 bases). The CDR3 is 18 amino acids. Trimming stripped 0 bases from V and 0 bases from J, with 15 bases between. CDR1 LGHNA and CDR2 YSLEER come from the germline V gene. In DNA form, the CDR3 reads TGCGCCAGCAGCCAAGATCCGAGGGGGACGAGCTCCTACAATGAGCAGTTCTTC. Translated: CASSQDPRGTSSYNEQFF.

The gene calls are TRBV5-4 and TRBJ1-1; 8 nucleotides match TRBD1. This CDR3 is built from 14 residues. The V gene's germline CDR1 is SGHNT and CDR2 YYREEE (reference sequence). V lost 4 bases, J lost 7 bases, and 9 bases stayed unmatched. The CDR3 DNA follows: TGTGCCAGCAGCGGGGGACAGGTTAGGGGTGAAGCTTTCTTT. This gives the protein CASSGGQVRGEAFF.

This clonotype was picked up a small number of times. This chain uses TRBV20-1 with TRBJ2-7; D possibly matches TRBD1 or TRBD2 (6 bases each). The germline gives CDR1 DFQATT, CDR2 SNEGSKA (reference sequence). This CDR3 is built from 16 residues. V lost 5 bases and J lost 3, with 23 bases in between. The CDR3 here is CSAGPGALFGGYEQYF. The CDR3 DNA reads as TGCAGTGCTGGTCCAGGGGCTTTATTCGGGGGCTACGAGCAGTACTTC.

The CDR3 sequence is CAIGSLAKNIQYF. CDR3 DNA sequence: TGTGCCATCGGTTCACTAGCCAAAAACATTCAGTACTTC. This rearrangement joins TRBV10-3 to TRBJ2-4, with no clear D. CDR3 length: 13 residues. V shed 8 bases and J shed 0 bases, with 8 bases lying between them. The germline V gene encodes CDR1 ENHRY and CDR2 SYGVKD.

This clonotype showed up just a few times. The V and J genes are TRBV3-1 and TRBJ1-1; D may be TRBD1 (6 bases). CDR3 length: 15 residues. The germline CDR1 and CDR2 sequences are LGHDT and YNNKEL (reference sequence). Trimming took 5 bases from V and 6 from J, leaving 19 bases between them. CDR3 bases: TGTGCCAGCAGCACAACCACGGGGGGCCTGCCTGAAGCTTTCTTT. This codes for CASSTTTGGLPEAFF.

This clonotype was seen many times. The V gene is TRBV7-9, the J gene TRBJ2-5, with TRBD1 matching over 9 bases. V trimming: 6 bases; J trimming: 4 bases; junction bases outside the gene matches: 6. The CDR3 sequence is 14 residues long. Germline V gene sequence: CDR1 SEHNR, CDR2 FQNEAQ (reference sequence). In DNA form, the CDR3 reads TGTGCCAGCAGGAAGGACAGGGGTCCAGAGACCCAGTACTTC. Its translation is CASRKDRGPETQYF.

Ten or more counts support this clonotype. V gene TRBV12-3 or TRBV12-4 combines with J gene TRBJ1-4, with D unclear. Trimming took 6 bases from V and 5 from J, leaving 13 bases between them. CDR3 length equals 14 residues. Written as DNA, the CDR3 is TGTGCCAGCAGCACATATACACGGAATGAAAAACTGTTTTTT. Translation gives CASSTYTRNEKLFF.

This clonotype was counted between two and nine times. The V gene is TRBV18, the J gene TRBJ2-7; perhaps D is TRBD1 or TRBD2 (5 bases each). The germline gives CDR1 KGHSH, CDR2 LQKENI. The CDR3 has 15 amino acids. Between the trimmed V and J ends, which lost 3 bases and 4 bases, there was a span of 16 bases. CDR3 residues: CASSPGVGFGYEQYV. CDR3 coding DNA: TGTGCCAGCTCACCGGGGGTAGGTTTCGGTTACGAGCAGTACGTC.

The chain employs TRBV5-1 and TRBJ1-1; 7 bases agree with TRBD1. The CDR3 contains 16 residues. J was trimmed by 4 bases and V by 4 bases; bases with no gene match: 13. CDR1 and CDR2 from the germline V gene are SGHRS and YFSETQ. The CDR3 DNA sequence: TGCGCCAGCAGCACTAGCGGGACAGAAGGGACCACTGAAGCTTTCTTT. This translates into CASSTSGTEGTTEAFF.

This clonotype was seen at least ten times. CDR3 nucleotides: TGTGCCAGCAGCTTAGTACGGCTGGCAGATACGCAGTATTTT. Protein: CASSLVRLADTQYF. The chain is built from TRBV7-2 and TRBJ2-3; unclear D gene. The CDR3 length is 14 residues. Germline V gene lookup returns CDR1 SGHTA and CDR2 FQGNSA. V was shortened by 1 base and J by 4 bases, with 9 bases between the two germline ends.

The sample holds a few counts of this clonotype. This chain uses TRBV5-6 with TRBJ1-5; 7 bases map to TRBD1. V lost 3 bases to trimming and J lost 0 bases; unmatched junction nucleotides: 12. The CDR3 spans 18 residues. Germline assignment: CDR1 SGHDT and CDR2 YYEEEE. The CDR3 nucleotides are TGTGCCAGCAGCTCGAGGCCGTCGGGACAGTTTAGCAATCAGCCCCAGCATTTT. Protein sequence: CASSSRPSGQFSNQPQHF.

This clonotype turned up a few times. The chain uses TRBV29-1 and TRBJ2-3, with 8 bases that match TRBD1. The V gene end was trimmed by 4 bases and the J gene end by 3 bases; junction bases not matched to a gene: 9. This CDR3 is 15 amino acids long. The V gene's germline CDR1 is SQVTM and CDR2 ANQGSEA. This CDR3 reads CSVVGGQGATDTQYF. The CDR3 DNA reads as TGCAGCGTTGTAGGGGGGCAGGGGGCAACAGATACGCAGTATTTT.

This clonotype was picked up many times. The V call is TRBV6-5, the J call TRBJ1-1; TRBD1 matches 10 bases. Trimming at V came to 1 base and at J to 5 bases, leaving 4 bases not matched to a gene. Germline V gene data show CDR1 as MNHEY and CDR2 as SVGAGI. The CDR3 sequence is 15 residues long. CDR3 loop: CASSYWKGQGTEAFF. DNA for the CDR3: TGTGCCAGCAGTTACTGGAAGGGACAGGGGACTGAAGCTTTCTTT.

This clonotype occurred a few times. The chain combines TRBV5-1 with TRBJ2-7, with D tentatively TRBD1 or TRBD2 (5 bases each). The germline V gene has CDR1 SGHRS and CDR2 YFSETQ. The CDR3 contains 15 residues. The ends were cut back, 0 bases at V and 2 bases at J, with 12 bases in the middle. The CDR3, as DNA: TGCGCCAGCAGCTTGGCAGATCGGGGCACCTACGAGCAGTACTTC. Its protein is CASSLADRGTYEQYF. Together with reference TRBV5-1 and TRBJ2-7, the CDR3 gives the full variable domain: KAGVTQTPRYLIKTRGQQVTLSCSPISGHRSVSWYQQTPGQGLQFLFEYFSETQRNKGNFPGRFSGRQFSNSRSEMNVSTLELGDSALYLCASSLADRGTYEQYFGPGTRLTVT.

This chain joins TRBV20-1 and TRBJ2-7; D is possibly TRBD2 (5 bases). The V gene's germline CDR1 is DFQATT and CDR2 SNEGSKA (reference sequence). This CDR3 has 12 residues. Between the trimmed V and J ends, which lost 2 bases and 7 bases, there was a span of 12 bases. CDR3 amino acids: CSARLWTGEQYF. The CDR3 DNA reads TGCAGTGCTAGACTATGGACGGGGGAGCAGTACTTC.

This clonotype has more than one count but fewer than ten. V and J are TRBV19 and TRBJ1-2; D call uncertain. Germline lookup yields CDR1 LNHDA and CDR2 SQIVND (reference sequence). The CDR3 length is 14 residues. The germline V and J ends were trimmed by 5 bases and 7 bases, with 17 bases remaining between them. The CDR3 DNA is TGTGCCAGTAGTCCGGCGGTCAGGTCTCGTGGCTACACCTTC. It translates to CASSPAVRSRGYTF.

This clonotype appeared a few times. The rearrangement uses TRBV6-1 and TRBJ1-6; D is unclear. Per the germline V gene, CDR1 is MNHNS and CDR2 is SASEGT. V lost 7 bases and J 11 bases, leaving 21 bases between the germline ends. The CDR3 spans 15 residues. This CDR3 is CASMGEWLPMTPLHF. CDR3 sequence (DNA): TGTGCCAGCATGGGAGAATGGCTGCCGATGACACCCCTCCACTTT.

This chain joins TRBV20-1 and TRBJ2-3, with 16 bases lining up with TRBD2. In germline, CDR1 is DFQATT, CDR2 SNEGSKA (reference sequence). The trim removed 5 bases at V and 3 bases at J, leaving 5 bases unmatched. The length of the CDR3 is 16 residues. The CDR3 loop reads CSARPGLAGGTDTQYF. The CDR3 DNA sequence: TGCAGTGCTCGACCGGGACTAGCGGGGGGGACAGATACGCAGTATTTT.

This clonotype has more than one count but fewer than ten. The V call is TRBV9, the J call TRBJ1-6, with 7 bases lining up with TRBD1. The CDR3 spans 15 residues. V lost 3 bases to trimming and J lost 10 bases; unmatched junction nucleotides: 10. The germline V gene encodes CDR1 SGDLS and CDR2 YYNGEE. The CDR3 sequence is CASSATGTVGSPLHF. CDR3 in DNA: TGTGCCAGCAGCGCCACCGGGACAGTGGGGTCACCCCTCCACTTT. Combining the CDR3 with reference TRBV9 and TRBJ1-6 gives the whole variable domain DSGVTQTPKHLITATGQRVTLRCSPRSGDLSVYWYQQSLDQGLQFLIQYYNGEERAKGNILERFSAQQFPDLHSELNLSSLELGDSALYFCASSATGTVGSPLHFGNGTRLTVT.

This clonotype was counted between two and nine times. The chain combines TRBV2 with TRBJ1-2; 8 bases match TRBD1. The CDR3 runs to 14 residues. Germline V lookup: CDR1 SNHLY, CDR2 FYNNEI. The V segment lost 7 bases and the J segment 3 bases; nucleotides outside the gene matches: 7. CDR3 region: CASTQGGNYYGYTF. The CDR3 DNA sequence: TGTGCCAGCACACAGGGGGGGAATTACTATGGCTACACCTTC. Full variable domain (outside the CDR3, taken from reference TRBV2 and TRBJ1-2): EPEVTQTPSHQVTQMGQEVILRCVPISNHLYFYWYRQILGQKVEFLVSFYNNEISEKSEIFDDQFSVERPDGSNFTLKIRSTKLEDSAMYFCASTQGGNYYGYTFGSGTRLTVV.

This clonotype was counted between two and nine times. The gene calls are TRBV29-1 and TRBJ1-6, with TRBD1 as a possible D gene (5 bases). CDR1 and CDR2 from the germline V gene are SQVTM and ANQGSEA. The CDR3 runs to 13 residues. The V and J ends lost 0 bases and 10 bases respectively, with 10 bases between them. CDR3 protein: CSVEDAGGSPLHF. For the CDR3, the DNA is TGCAGCGTTGAAGATGCTGGGGGATCACCCCTCCACTTT.